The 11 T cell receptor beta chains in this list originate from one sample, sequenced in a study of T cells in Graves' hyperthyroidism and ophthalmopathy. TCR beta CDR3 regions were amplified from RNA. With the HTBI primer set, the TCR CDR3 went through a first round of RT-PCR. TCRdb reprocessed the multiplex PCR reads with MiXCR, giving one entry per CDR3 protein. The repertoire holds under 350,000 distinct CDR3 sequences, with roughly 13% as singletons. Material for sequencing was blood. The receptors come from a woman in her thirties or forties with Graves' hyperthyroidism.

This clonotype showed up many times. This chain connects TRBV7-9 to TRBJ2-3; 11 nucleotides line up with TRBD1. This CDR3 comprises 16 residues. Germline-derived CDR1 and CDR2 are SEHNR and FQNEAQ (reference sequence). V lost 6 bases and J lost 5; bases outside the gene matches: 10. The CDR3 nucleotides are TGTGCCAGCAGGTCCGCCGGGACAGGGGGAGGAGATACGCAGTATTTT. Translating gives CASRSAGTGGGDTQYF. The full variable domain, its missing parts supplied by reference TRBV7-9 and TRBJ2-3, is DTGVSQNPRHKITKRGQNVTFRCDPISEHNRLYWYRQTLGQGPEFLTYFQNEAQLEKSRLLSDRFSAERPKGSFSTLEIQRTEQGDSAMYLCASRSAGTGGGDTQYFGPGTRLTVL.

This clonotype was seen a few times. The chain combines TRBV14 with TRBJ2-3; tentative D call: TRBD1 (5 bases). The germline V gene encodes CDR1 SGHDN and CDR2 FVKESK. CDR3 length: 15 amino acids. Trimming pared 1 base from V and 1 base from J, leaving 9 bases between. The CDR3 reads CASSQGRVGTDTQYF. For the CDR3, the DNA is TGTGCCAGCAGCCAAGGCAGGGTTGGCACAGATACGCAGTATTTT.

The CDR3 here is CASEDGERYEQYF. The CDR3 DNA sequence: TGTGCCAGCGAGGACGGCGAAAGGTACGAGCAGTACTTC. This chain uses TRBV7-9 with TRBJ2-7; D is ambiguous. With 8 bases removed from V and 4 bases from J, the gap between germline ends came to 15 bases. This CDR3 spans 13 amino acids. Germline V gives CDR1 SEHNR, CDR2 FQNEAQ (reference sequence).

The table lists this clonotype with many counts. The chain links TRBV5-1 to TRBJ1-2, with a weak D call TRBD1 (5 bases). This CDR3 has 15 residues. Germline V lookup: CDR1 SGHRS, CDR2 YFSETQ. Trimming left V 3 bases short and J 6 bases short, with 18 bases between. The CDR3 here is CASSSQRGNIDGYTF. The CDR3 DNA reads TGCGCCAGCAGCTCTCAGAGGGGAAATATCGATGGCTACACCTTC.

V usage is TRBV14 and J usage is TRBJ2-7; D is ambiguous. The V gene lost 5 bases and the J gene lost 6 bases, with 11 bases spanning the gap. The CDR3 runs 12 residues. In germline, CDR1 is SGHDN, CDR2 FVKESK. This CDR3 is CASSSSWGEQYF. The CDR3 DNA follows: TGTGCCAGCAGCTCCTCATGGGGCGAGCAGTACTTC. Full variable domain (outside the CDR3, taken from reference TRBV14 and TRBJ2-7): EAGVTQFPSHSVIEKGQTVTLRCDPISGHDNLYWYRRVMGKEIKFLLHFVKESKQDESGMPNNRFLAERTGGTYSTLKVQPAELEDSGVYFCASSSSWGEQYFGPGTRLTVT.

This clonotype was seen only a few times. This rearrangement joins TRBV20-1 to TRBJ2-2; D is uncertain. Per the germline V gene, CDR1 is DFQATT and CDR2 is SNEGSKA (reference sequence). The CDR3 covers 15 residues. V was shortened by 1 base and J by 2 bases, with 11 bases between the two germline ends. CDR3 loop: CSARARVGNTGELFF. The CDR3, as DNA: TGCAGTGCTAGAGCCCGGGTGGGAAACACCGGGGAGCTGTTTTTT.

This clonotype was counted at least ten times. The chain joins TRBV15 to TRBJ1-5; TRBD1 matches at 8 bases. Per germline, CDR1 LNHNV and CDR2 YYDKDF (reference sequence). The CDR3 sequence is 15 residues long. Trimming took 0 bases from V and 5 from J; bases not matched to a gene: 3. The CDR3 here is CATSRDGQGDQPQHF. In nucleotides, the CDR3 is TGTGCCACCAGCAGAGACGGACAGGGAGATCAGCCCCAGCATTTT.

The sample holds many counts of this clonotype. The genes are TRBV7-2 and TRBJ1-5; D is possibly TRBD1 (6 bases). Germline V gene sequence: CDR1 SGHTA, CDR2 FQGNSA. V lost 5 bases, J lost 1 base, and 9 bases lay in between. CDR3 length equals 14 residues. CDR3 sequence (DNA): TGTGCCAGCAGCACCAGGGGAAGCAATCAGCCCCAGCATTTT. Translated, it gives CASSTRGSNQPQHF.

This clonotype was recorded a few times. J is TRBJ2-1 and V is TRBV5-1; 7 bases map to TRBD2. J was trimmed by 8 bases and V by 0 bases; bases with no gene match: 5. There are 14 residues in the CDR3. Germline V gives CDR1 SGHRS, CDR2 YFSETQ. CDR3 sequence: CASSLGTSSYEQFF. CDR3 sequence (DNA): TGCGCCAGCAGCTTGGGGACTAGTAGTTATGAGCAGTTCTTC.

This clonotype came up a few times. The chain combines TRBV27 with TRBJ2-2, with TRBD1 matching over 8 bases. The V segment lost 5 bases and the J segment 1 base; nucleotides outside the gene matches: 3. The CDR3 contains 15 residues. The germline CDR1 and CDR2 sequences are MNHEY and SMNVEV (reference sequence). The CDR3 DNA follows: TGTGCCAGCAGTACCGGGACAGGGAACACCGGGGAGCTGTTTTTT. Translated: CASSTGTGNTGELFF.

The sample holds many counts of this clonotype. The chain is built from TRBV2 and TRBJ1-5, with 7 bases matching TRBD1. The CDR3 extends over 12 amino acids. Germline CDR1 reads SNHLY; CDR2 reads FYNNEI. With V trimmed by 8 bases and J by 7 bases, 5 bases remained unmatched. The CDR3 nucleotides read TGTGCCAGCGGACAGGTTGGGCAGCCCCAGCATTTT. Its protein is CASGQVGQPQHF. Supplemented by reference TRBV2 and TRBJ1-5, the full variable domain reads EPEVTQTPSHQVTQMGQEVILRCVPISNHLYFYWYRQILGQKVEFLVSFYNNEISEKSEIFDDQFSVERPDGSNFTLKIRSTKLEDSAMYFCASGQVGQPQHFGDGTRLSIL.